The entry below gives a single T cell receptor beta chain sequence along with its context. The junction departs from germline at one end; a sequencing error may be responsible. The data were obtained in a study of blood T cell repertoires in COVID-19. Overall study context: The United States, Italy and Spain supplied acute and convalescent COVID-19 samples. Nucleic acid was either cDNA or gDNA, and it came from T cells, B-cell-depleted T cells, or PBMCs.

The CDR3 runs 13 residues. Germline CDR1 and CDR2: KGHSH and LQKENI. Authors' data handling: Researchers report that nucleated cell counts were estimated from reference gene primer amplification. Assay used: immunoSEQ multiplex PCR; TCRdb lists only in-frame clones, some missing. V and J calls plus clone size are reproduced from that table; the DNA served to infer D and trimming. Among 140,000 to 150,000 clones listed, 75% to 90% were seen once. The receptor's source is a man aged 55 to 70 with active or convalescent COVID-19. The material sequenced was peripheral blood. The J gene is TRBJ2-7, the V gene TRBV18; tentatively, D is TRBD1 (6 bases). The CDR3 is CASSPGASSEQYF. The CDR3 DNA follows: TGTGCCAGCTCACCGGGGGCCTCCTCCGAGCAGTACTTC.